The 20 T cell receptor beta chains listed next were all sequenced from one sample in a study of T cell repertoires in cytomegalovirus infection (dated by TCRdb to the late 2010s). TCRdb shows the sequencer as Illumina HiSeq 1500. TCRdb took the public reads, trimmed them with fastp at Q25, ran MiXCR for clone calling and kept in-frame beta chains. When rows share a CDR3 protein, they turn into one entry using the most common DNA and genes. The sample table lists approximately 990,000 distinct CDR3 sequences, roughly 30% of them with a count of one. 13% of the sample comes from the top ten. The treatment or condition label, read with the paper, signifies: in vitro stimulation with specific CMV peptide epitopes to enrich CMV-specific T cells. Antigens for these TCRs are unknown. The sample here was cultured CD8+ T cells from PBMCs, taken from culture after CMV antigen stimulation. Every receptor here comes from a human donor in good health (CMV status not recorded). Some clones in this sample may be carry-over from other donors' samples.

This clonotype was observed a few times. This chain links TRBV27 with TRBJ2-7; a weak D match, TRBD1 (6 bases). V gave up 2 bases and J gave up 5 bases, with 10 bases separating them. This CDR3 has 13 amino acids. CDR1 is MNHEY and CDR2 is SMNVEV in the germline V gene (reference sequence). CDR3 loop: CASSLTGFHEQYV. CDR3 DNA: TGTGCCAGCAGTTTAACAGGGTTCCACGAGCAGTACGTC.

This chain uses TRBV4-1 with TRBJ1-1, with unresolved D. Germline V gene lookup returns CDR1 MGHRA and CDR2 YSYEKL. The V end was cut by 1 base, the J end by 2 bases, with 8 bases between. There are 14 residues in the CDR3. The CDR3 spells CASSQVLHNTEAFF. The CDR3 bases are TGCGCCAGCAGCCAAGTATTACACAACACTGAAGCTTTCTTT.

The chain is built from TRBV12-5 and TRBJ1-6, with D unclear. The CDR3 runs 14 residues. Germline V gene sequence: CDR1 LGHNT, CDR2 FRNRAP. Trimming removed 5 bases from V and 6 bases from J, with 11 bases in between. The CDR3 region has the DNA TGTGCTAGTGGTCCCTTTTCCGGTAATTCACCCCTCCACTTT. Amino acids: CASGPFSGNSPLHF. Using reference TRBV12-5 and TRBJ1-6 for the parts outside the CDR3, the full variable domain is DARVTQTPRHKVTEMGQEVTMRCQPILGHNTVFWYRQTMMQGLELLAYFRNRAPLDDSGMPKDRFSAEMPDATLATLKIQPSEPRDSAVYFCASGPFSGNSPLHFGNGTRLTVT.

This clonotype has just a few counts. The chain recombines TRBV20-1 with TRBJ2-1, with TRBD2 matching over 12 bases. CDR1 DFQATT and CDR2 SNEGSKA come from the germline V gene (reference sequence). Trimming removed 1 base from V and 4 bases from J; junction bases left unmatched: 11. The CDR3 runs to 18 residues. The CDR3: CSARAPSGGASPYNEQFF. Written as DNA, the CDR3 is TGCAGTGCTAGAGCCCCTAGCGGGGGGGCGTCGCCTTACAATGAGCAGTTCTTC.

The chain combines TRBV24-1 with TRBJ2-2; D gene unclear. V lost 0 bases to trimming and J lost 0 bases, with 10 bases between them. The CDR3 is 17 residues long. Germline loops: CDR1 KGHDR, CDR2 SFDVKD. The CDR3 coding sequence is TGTGCCACCAGTGATTTGCGGACGGATCCGAACACCGGGGAGCTGTTTTTT. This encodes CATSDLRTDPNTGELFF.

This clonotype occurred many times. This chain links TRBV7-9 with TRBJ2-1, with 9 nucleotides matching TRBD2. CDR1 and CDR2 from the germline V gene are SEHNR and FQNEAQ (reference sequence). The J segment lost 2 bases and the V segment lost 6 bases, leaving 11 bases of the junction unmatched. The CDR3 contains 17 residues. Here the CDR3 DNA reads TGTGCCAGCAGTTTGGGCGGTAGCGGGGGACCCTACAATGAGCAGTTCTTC. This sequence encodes CASSLGGSGGPYNEQFF.

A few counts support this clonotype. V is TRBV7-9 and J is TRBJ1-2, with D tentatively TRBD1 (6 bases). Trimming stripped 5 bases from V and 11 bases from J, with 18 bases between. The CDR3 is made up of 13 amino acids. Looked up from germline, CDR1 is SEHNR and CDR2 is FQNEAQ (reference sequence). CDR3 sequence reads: CASSDQSGHLYTF. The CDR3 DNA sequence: TGTGCCAGCAGCGACCAATCGGGACACCTTTACACCTTC.

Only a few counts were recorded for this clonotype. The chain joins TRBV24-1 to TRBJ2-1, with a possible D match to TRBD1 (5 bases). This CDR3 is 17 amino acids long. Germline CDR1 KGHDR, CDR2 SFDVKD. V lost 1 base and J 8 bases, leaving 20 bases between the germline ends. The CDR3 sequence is CATSDFHDGPRGDEQFF. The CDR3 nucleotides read TGTGCCACCAGTGATTTTCACGACGGCCCAAGGGGCGATGAGCAGTTCTTC.

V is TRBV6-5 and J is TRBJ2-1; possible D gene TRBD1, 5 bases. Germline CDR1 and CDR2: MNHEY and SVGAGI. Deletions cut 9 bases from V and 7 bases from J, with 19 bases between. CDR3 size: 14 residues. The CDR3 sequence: CASAPRATRNEQFF. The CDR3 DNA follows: TGTGCCAGTGCCCCCAGGGCCACCCGTAATGAGCAGTTCTTC.

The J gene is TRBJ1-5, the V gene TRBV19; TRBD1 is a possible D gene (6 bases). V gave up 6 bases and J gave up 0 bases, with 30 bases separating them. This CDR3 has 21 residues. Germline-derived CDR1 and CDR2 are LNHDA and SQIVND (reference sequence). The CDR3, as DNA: TGTGCCAGTAGATATGGACCCCGAAGGGACCCAGGACAGTTTAGCAATCAGCCCCAGCATTTT. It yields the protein CASRYGPRRDPGQFSNQPQHF. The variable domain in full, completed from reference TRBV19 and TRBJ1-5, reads DGGITQSPKYLFRKEGQNVTLSCEQNLNHDAMYWYRQDPGQGLRLIYYSQIVNDFQKGDIAEGYSVSREKKESFPLTVTSAQKNPTAFYLCASRYGPRRDPGQFSNQPQHFGDGTRLSIL.

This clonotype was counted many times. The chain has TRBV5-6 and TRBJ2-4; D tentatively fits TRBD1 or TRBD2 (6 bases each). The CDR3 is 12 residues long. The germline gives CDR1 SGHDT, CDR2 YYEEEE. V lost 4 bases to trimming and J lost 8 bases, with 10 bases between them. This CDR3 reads CASSQGTDIQYF. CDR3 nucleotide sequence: TGTGCCAGCAGCCAGGGGACTGACATTCAGTACTTC.

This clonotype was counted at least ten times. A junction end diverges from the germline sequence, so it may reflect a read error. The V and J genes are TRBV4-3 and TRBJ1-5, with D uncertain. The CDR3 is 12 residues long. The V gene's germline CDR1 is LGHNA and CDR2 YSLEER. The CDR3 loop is CASSQDNQPQHF. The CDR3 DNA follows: TGTGCCAGCAGCCAAGACAATCAGCCCCAGCATTTT.

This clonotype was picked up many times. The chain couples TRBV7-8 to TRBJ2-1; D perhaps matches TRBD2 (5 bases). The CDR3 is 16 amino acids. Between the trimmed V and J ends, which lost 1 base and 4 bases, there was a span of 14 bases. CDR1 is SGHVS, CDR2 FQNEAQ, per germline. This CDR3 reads CASSLDGLRGYNEQFF. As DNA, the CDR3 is TGTGCCAGCAGCTTAGATGGGCTAAGAGGGTACAATGAGCAGTTCTTC.

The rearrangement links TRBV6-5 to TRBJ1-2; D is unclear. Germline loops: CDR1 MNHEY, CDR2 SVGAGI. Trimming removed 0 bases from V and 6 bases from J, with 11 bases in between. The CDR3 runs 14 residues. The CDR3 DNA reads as TGTGCCAGCAGTTACTCTGACGGCTACGATGGCTACACCTTC. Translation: CASSYSDGYDGYTF.

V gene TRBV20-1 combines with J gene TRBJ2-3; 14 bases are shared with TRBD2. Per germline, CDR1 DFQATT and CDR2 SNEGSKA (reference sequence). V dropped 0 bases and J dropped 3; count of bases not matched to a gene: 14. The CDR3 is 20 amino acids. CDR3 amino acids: CSARDRLGLAGALFTDTQYF. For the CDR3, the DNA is TGCAGTGCTAGAGATCGTCTGGGACTAGCGGGGGCCCTTTTTACAGATACGCAGTATTTT.

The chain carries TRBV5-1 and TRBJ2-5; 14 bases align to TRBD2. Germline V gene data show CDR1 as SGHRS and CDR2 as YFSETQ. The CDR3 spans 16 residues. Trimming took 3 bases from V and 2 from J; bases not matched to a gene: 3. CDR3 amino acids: CASSYRTSGGQETQYF. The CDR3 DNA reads TGCGCCAGCAGCTACCGGACTAGCGGGGGGCAAGAGACCCAGTACTTC.

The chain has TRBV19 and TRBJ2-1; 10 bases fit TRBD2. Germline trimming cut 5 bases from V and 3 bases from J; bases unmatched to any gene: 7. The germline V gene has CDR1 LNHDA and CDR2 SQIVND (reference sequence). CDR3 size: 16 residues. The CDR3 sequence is CASSLLAGDHYNEQFF. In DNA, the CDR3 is TGTGCCAGTAGTCTCCTAGCGGGGGACCACTACAATGAGCAGTTCTTC.

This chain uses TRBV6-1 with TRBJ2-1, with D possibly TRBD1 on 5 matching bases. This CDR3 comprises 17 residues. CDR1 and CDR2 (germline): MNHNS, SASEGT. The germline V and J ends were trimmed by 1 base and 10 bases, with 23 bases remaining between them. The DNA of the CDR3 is TGTGCCAGCAGTGAAGACCGGGTGACGTCAGGGTACATGGAGCAGTTCTTC. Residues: CASSEDRVTSGYMEQFF.

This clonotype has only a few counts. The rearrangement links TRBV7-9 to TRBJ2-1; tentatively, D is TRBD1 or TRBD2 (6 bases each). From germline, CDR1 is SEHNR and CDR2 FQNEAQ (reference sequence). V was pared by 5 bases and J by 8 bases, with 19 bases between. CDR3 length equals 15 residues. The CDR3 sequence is CASSTPGASRDEQFF. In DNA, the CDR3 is TGTGCCAGCAGCACCCCGGGGGCATCTAGGGATGAGCAGTTCTTC.

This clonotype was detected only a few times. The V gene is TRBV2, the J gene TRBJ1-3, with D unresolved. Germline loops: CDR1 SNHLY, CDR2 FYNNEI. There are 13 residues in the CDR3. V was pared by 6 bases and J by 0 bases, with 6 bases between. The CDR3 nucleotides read TGTGCCAGCAGCGGCAGCTCTGGAAACACCATATATTTT. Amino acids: CASSGSSGNTIYF.